This is a list of T cell receptor beta chains from one sample in a study of blood T cell repertoires in COVID-19. Produced via immunoSEQ multiplex PCR; TCRdb's table is partial and in-frame only. The sample holds about 190,000 clones, around 82% seen once. The sequencing input was PBMCs or T cells enriched from blood (not recorded which). Receptors originate from a woman aged 55 to 70 with acute COVID-19. Each CDR3 is given with its conserved first and last residue. Fields, in order: clone size, J gene, D gene, V gene, CDR3 DNA, CDR3 protein. A D gene is named only where the DNA matches it firmly. Size tells how often a clone was seen (once, few, many) or the class of an expanded clone, and some rows leave it out.

abundance: .; j_gene: TRBJ1-2; d_gene: .; v_gene: TRBV7-2; CDR3nt: TGTGCCAGCAGCCGACCCGGGGGTACAGCCCTCTTC; CDR3aa: CASSRPGGTALF
abundance: .; j_gene: TRBJ1-4; d_gene: .; v_gene: TRBV7-2; CDR3nt: TGTGCCAGCAGTCGTACAGGGTTTATGAGTGAAAAACTGTTTTTT; CDR3aa: CASSRTGFMSEKLFF
abundance: .; j_gene: TRBJ2-3; d_gene: .; v_gene: TRBV18; CDR3nt: TGTGCCAGCTCACCAGCACCGACAGGACCTAGCACAGATACGCAGTATTTT; CDR3aa: CASSPAPTGPSTDTQYF
abundance: .; j_gene: TRBJ2-5; d_gene: .; v_gene: TRBV29-1; CDR3nt: TGCAGCGCCACTAGGGGGAAGGAGACCCAGTACTTC; CDR3aa: CSATRGKETQYF
abundance: few; j_gene: TRBJ1-6; d_gene: TRBD1; v_gene: TRBV7-9; CDR3nt: TGTGCCAGCAGCCGGGACAGTCCGGTCAATTCACCCCTCCACTTT; CDR3aa: CASSRDSPVNSPLHF
abundance: once; j_gene: TRBJ1-1; d_gene: .; v_gene: TRBV19; CDR3nt: TGTGCCAGTAGTATAGAGTTCAGAGCCCTCCCACCAATAGGGTCGGGGACTTTCTTT; CDR3aa: CASSIEFRALPPIGSGTFF
abundance: .; j_gene: TRBJ1-2; d_gene: .; v_gene: TRBV6-5; CDR3nt: TGTGCCAGCAGTCGGGGGGTGGGGTATGGCTACACCTTC; CDR3aa: CASSRGVGYGYTF
abundance: .; j_gene: TRBJ1-4; d_gene: TRBD1; v_gene: TRBV4-3; CDR3nt: TGCGCCAGCAGCCAAGAGGCAGGGGGCGAATCAACTAATGAAAAACTGTTTTTT; CDR3aa: CASSQEAGGESTNEKLFF
abundance: .; j_gene: TRBJ2-5; d_gene: .; v_gene: TRBV2; CDR3nt: TGTGCCAGCAGAAAAATAGCGGGACAGGAGACCCAGTACTTC; CDR3aa: CASRKIAGQETQYF
abundance: .; j_gene: TRBJ2-7; d_gene: TRBD2; v_gene: TRBV28; CDR3nt: TGTGCCAGCAGCTCCCACCGCAGGGAGCGGGAGACCTACGAGCAGTACTTC; CDR3aa: CASSSHRRERETYEQYF
abundance: .; j_gene: TRBJ2-6; d_gene: TRBD1; v_gene: TRBV3-1/TRBV3-2; CDR3nt: TGTGCCAGCAGCCAAGAGGGGGGCAGGGGGCCTGGGGCCAACGTCCTGACTTTC; CDR3aa: CASSQEGGRGPGANVLTF
abundance: .; j_gene: TRBJ2-4; d_gene: .; v_gene: TRBV15; CDR3nt: TGTGCCACCAGCAGAGAAGTGAGCAGGGCCGCCAAAAACATTCAGTACTTC; CDR3aa: CATSREVSRAAKNIQYF
abundance: once; j_gene: TRBJ1-1; d_gene: .; v_gene: TRBV11-2; CDR3nt: TGTGCCAGCTCCGGGACAACGAACACTGAAGCTTTCTTT; CDR3aa: CASSGTTNTEAFF
abundance: .; j_gene: TRBJ2-2; d_gene: .; v_gene: TRBV3-1/TRBV3-2; CDR3nt: TGTGCCAGCAGCCCAAGAGGGGGTCCCGGGGAGCTGTTTTTT; CDR3aa: CASSPRGGPGELFF
abundance: few; j_gene: TRBJ2-2; d_gene: .; v_gene: TRBV4-3; CDR3nt: TGCGCCAGCAGCCAACCTTCTAGCACCTCGAACACCGGGGAGCTGTTTTTT; CDR3aa: CASSQPSSTSNTGELFF
abundance: .; j_gene: TRBJ1-2; d_gene: TRBD1; v_gene: TRBV3-1/TRBV3-2; CDR3nt: TGTGCCAGCAGCCAAGGACAGGGAGTCCATGGCTACACCTTC; CDR3aa: CASSQGQGVHGYTF
abundance: .; j_gene: TRBJ2-5; d_gene: TRBD1; v_gene: TRBV19; CDR3nt: TGTGCCAGTAGCCAGACAGGGCTAGAGACCCAGTACTTC; CDR3aa: CASSQTGLETQYF
abundance: .; j_gene: TRBJ2-3; d_gene: TRBD1; v_gene: TRBV27; CDR3nt: TGTGCCAGCGGCCAGACAGGGGTGGCAGATACGCAGTATTTT; CDR3aa: CASGQTGVADTQYF
abundance: .; j_gene: TRBJ2-3; d_gene: TRBD2; v_gene: TRBV5-1; CDR3nt: TGCGCCAGCAGCCAGGGAGGGGGCACAGATACGCAGTATTTT; CDR3aa: CASSQGGGTDTQYF
abundance: .; j_gene: TRBJ2-3; d_gene: TRBD1; v_gene: TRBV13; CDR3nt: TGTGCCAGCAGCTCCGACAGGGAAGCAGATACGCAGTATTTT; CDR3aa: CASSSDREADTQYF
abundance: few; j_gene: TRBJ1-5; d_gene: .; v_gene: TRBV7-2; CDR3nt: TGTGCCAGCAGCTCGGAAGGCATCGGGAGCAATCAGCCCCAGCATTTT; CDR3aa: CASSSEGIGSNQPQHF
abundance: .; j_gene: TRBJ1-6; d_gene: .; v_gene: TRBV4-3; CDR3nt: TGCGCCAGCAGCCGCCCTCCCGGGGGACCTACCCCTAATTCACCCCTCCACTTT; CDR3aa: CASSRPPGGPTPNSPLHF
abundance: .; j_gene: TRBJ2-7; d_gene: TRBD2; v_gene: TRBV3-1/TRBV3-2; CDR3nt: TGTGCCAGCGATCGTACTAGCGGGAGAGGACCCACCTACGAGCAGTACTTC; CDR3aa: CASDRTSGRGPTYEQYF
abundance: .; j_gene: TRBJ2-5; d_gene: TRBD2; v_gene: TRBV15; CDR3nt: TGTGCCACCAGCAGAGCACAGCGGGAGGGCCAAGAGACCCAGTACTTC; CDR3aa: CATSRAQREGQETQYF
abundance: once; j_gene: TRBJ1-2; d_gene: .; v_gene: TRBV21-1; CDR3nt: TGTGCCAGCAGCATATTAGACAGGTCTAACTATGGCTACACCTTC; CDR3aa: CASSILDRSNYGYTF
abundance: .; j_gene: TRBJ1-4; d_gene: .; v_gene: TRBV16; CDR3nt: TGTGCCAGCAGCCACGGACAGTTTAATGAAAAACTGTTTTTT; CDR3aa: CASSHGQFNEKLFF
abundance: .; j_gene: TRBJ1-6; d_gene: TRBD1; v_gene: TRBV28; CDR3nt: TGTGCCAGCAGTCGGGACAGGGTTATTTCACCCCTCCACTTT; CDR3aa: CASSRDRVISPLHF
abundance: .; j_gene: TRBJ2-5; d_gene: .; v_gene: TRBV11-3; CDR3nt: TGTGCCAGCAGCAACAGGTTCGAACAAGAGACCCAGTACTTC; CDR3aa: CASSNRFEQETQYF
abundance: .; j_gene: TRBJ1-2; d_gene: .; v_gene: TRBV4-1; CDR3nt: TGCGCCAGCAGCCAAGATCTCAGGGGTGACAGATATGGCTACACCTTC; CDR3aa: CASSQDLRGDRYGYTF
abundance: few; j_gene: TRBJ2-1; d_gene: .; v_gene: TRBV7-2; CDR3nt: TGTGCCAGCAGCTTCGGGGTTTTGGATGAGCAGTTCTTC; CDR3aa: CASSFGVLDEQFF
abundance: .; j_gene: TRBJ1-5; d_gene: TRBD1; v_gene: TRBV7-9; CDR3nt: TGTGCCAGCAGCTTCGGACAGGGGAATCAGCCCCAGCATTTT; CDR3aa: CASSFGQGNQPQHF
abundance: .; j_gene: TRBJ2-2; d_gene: .; v_gene: TRBV24-1; CDR3nt: TGTGCCACCAGTGGGTGGGGGCGGAAGGACACCGGGGAGCTGTTTTTT; CDR3aa: CATSGWGRKDTGELFF
abundance: .; j_gene: TRBJ2-7; d_gene: TRBD1; v_gene: TRBV5-1; CDR3nt: TGCGCCAGCAGCTACTCCGGGACAGGATACGAGCAGTACTTC; CDR3aa: CASSYSGTGYEQYF
abundance: .; j_gene: TRBJ2-7; d_gene: TRBD1; v_gene: TRBV5-1; CDR3nt: TGCGCCAGCAGCCCGCCGGGACAGGGGTACGAGCAGTACTTC; CDR3aa: CASSPPGQGYEQYF
abundance: .; j_gene: TRBJ1-1; d_gene: .; v_gene: TRBV2; CDR3nt: TGTGCCAGCAAGACAGAAATGAACACTGAAGCTTTCTTT; CDR3aa: CASKTEMNTEAFF
abundance: .; j_gene: TRBJ1-5; d_gene: TRBD1; v_gene: TRBV6-1; CDR3nt: TGTGCCAGCAGTGAAGCAGTGGGACAGGGGTTTCAGCCCCAGCATTTT; CDR3aa: CASSEAVGQGFQPQHF
abundance: .; j_gene: TRBJ2-1; d_gene: TRBD1; v_gene: TRBV7-2; CDR3nt: TGTGCCAGCAGCTTGGACAGGGGGTCCTACAATGAGCAGTTCTTC; CDR3aa: CASSLDRGSYNEQFF
abundance: few; j_gene: TRBJ1-2; d_gene: TRBD1; v_gene: TRBV30; CDR3nt: TGTGCCTGGAGTAGGGACAGGCCTCGTGGCTACACCTTC; CDR3aa: CAWSRDRPRGYTF
abundance: .; j_gene: TRBJ2-2; d_gene: .; v_gene: TRBV25-1; CDR3nt: TGTGCCAGCAGTAGAGTAGCGTCCATAGGGGAGCTGTTTTTT; CDR3aa: CASSRVASIGELFF
abundance: .; j_gene: TRBJ1-5; d_gene: TRBD1; v_gene: TRBV6-2/TRBV6-3; CDR3nt: TGTGCCAGCAGCCCACAGGGGAATCAGCCCCAGCATTTT; CDR3aa: CASSPQGNQPQHF
abundance: .; j_gene: TRBJ2-3; d_gene: .; v_gene: TRBV5-1; CDR3nt: TGCGCCAGCAGCCCTCTCCCAGATACGCAGTATTTT; CDR3aa: CASSPLPDTQYF